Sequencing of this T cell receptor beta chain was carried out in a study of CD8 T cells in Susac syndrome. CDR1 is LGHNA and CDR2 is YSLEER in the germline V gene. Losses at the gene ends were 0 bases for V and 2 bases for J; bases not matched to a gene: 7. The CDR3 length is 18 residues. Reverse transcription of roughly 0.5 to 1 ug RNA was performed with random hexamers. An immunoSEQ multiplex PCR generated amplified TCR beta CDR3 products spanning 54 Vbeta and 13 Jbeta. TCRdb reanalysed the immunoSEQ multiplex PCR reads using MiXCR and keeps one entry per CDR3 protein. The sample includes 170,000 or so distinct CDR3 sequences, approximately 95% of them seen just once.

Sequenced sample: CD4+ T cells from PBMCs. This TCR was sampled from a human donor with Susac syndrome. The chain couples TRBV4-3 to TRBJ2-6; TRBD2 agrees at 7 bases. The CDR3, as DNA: TGCGCCAGCAGCCAAGATCAGCGGGGCTCGGCTGGGGCCAACGTCCTGACTTTC. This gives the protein CASSQDQRGSAGANVLTF.